The text below deals with one TCR beta chain. Some clones are missing from TCRdb's copy, which holds only in-frame ones; the method was immunoSEQ multiplex PCR. The sample has about 200,000 clones; 75% to 90% are singletons. The data originate from a study of blood T cell repertoires in COVID-19. The CDR3 has 15 residues. Deletions cut 4 bases from V and 1 base from J, with 15 bases between. CDR1 is SGHDT and CDR2 is YYEEEE in the germline V gene. Sequenced material: peripheral blood. The chain carries TRBV5-6 and TRBJ2-7, with D perhaps TRBD2 (6 bases). This TCR came from a man aged 55 to 70 who had recovered from COVID-19. CDR3: CASSRRDLPSYEQYF. The CDR3 coding sequence is TGTGCCAGCAGCCGCCGGGACTTACCTTCCTACGAGCAGTACTTC.